A selection of T cell receptor beta chains follows, all from one sample in a study of glioma-infiltrating T cells after dendritic cell vaccination. Clones were read by immunoSEQ multiplex PCR, and TCRdb kept only the in-frame ones, dropping some. Here the sample spans fewer than 70,000 clones, over 65% being singletons. The sequencing used blood, collected after dendritic cell vaccination. The receptors come from a human donor with glioblastoma. Both conserved end residues are trimmed from each CDR3. Fields, in order: V gene, CDR3 protein.

TRBV27	ASSFGDRGLYTEAF
TRBV11-2	ASSRKTGVNTEAF
TRBV28	ASSVPGLDTQY
TRBV14	ASSQGARDRGYGYT
TRBV19	ASRQEGYNYGYT
TRBV6-5	ASSPETGIGSPLH
TRBV19	ASSIDRGSQSPLH
TRBV27	ASSFAGGALETQY
TRBV9	ASSVGSGLTYEQY
TRBV7-3	ASSLSLTEGYT
TRBV7-3	ASSLESLKGAYNEQF
TRBV7-9	ASSSGTGWHGYT
TRBV7-8	ASSLYRGHTEAF
TRBV27	ASSFSVGGDEQF
TRBV7-2	ASSSYGDSAYEQY
TRBV2	ASSSGGTYNEQF
TRBV6-5	ASIRTGAGTEAF
TRBV5-4	ASSLTGTDTQY
TRBV30	AWETGGEETQY
TRBV28	ASSTTGTGNTGELF
TRBV19	ASSISSGQAF
TRBV19	ASSPLLAGSSYEQY
TRBV29-1	SVQGQGAEAF
TRBV5-5	ASTPLAGGSYNEQF
TRBV30	AWSPDSWGIETQY
TRBV6-1	ASSGSTAQGPQH
TRBV30	AWSGGAGEQY
TRBV30	AWRRAGGSLGNTIY
TRBV19	ASSQTANTEAF